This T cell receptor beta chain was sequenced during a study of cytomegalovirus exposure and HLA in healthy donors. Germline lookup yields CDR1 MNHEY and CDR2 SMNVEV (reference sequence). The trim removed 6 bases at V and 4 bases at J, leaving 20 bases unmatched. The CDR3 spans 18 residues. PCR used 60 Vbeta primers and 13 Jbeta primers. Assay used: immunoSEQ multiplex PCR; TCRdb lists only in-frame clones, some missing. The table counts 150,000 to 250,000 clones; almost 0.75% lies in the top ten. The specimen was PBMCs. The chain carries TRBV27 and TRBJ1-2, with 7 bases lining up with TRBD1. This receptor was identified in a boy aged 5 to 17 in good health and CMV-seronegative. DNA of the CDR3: TGTGCCAGCAGAGCGCCCCGGGACAGAGATCCTCCAGGCTATGGCTACACCTTC. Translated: CASRAPRDRDPPGYGYTF.